Listed below are T cell receptor beta chains from one sample, sequenced in a study of cytomegalovirus exposure and HLA in healthy donors. The repertoire was sequenced with immunoSEQ multiplex PCR; TCRdb's copy has only in-frame clones and lacks some. There are 85,000 to 120,000 clones in the sample; roughly 60% occur only once, and 4.8% lies in the top ten. The material sequenced was PBMCs. These TCRs come from a human donor in good health. CDR3s include the opening cysteine and the closing phenylalanine or tryptophan. A D gene is named only where the DNA matches it firmly. The size field is filled for only some rows; it gives once, few, many or a size class.

cdr3_length	clone_size	d_call	v_call	j_call	cdr3_nt	cdr3_aa
15	.	TRBD1	TRBV14	TRBJ1-2	TGTGCCAGCAGCCAAGATCTGGGACAGGGGGAAGGCTACACCTTC	CASSQDLGQGEGYTF
12	.	.	TRBV29-1	TRBJ2-5	TGCAGCGTTCGACTGGGGGGAGAGACCCAGTACTTC	CSVRLGGETQYF
14	few	TRBD1	TRBV7-6	TRBJ1-2	TGTGCCAGCAGCTTGCGACAGGGGAACTATGGCTACACCTTC	CASSLRQGNYGYTF
15	few	TRBD1	TRBV27	TRBJ2-7	TGTGCCAGCAGTTCCTCGACAGGGTTCCCTAGAGAGCAGTACTTC	CASSSSTGFPREQYF
16	.	.	TRBV5-6	TRBJ2-5	TGTGCCAGCAGCTTGGTGGGTGGCAGGGGGGAAGAGACCCAGTACTTC	CASSLVGGRGEETQYF
16	.	TRBD2	TRBV9	TRBJ2-2	TGTGCCAGCAGCGCCATGACTAGCGGGAACACCGGGGAGCTGTTTTTT	CASSAMTSGNTGELFF
14	.	TRBD2	TRBV9	TRBJ2-1	TGTGCCAGCAGCGCGTACGTAGCGGGGGGGGAGCAGTTCTTC	CASSAYVAGGEQFF
14	.	TRBD1	TRBV28	TRBJ1-1	TGTGCCAGCAGTTTATCCAGGGGGGACACTGAAGCTTTCTTT	CASSLSRGDTEAFF
18	.	.	TRBV7-8	TRBJ1-1	TGTGCCAGCAGCCAGGGGCGTTTGGGCAGTATGATGAACACTGAAGCTTTCTTT	CASSQGRLGSMMNTEAFF
17	.	TRBD1	TRBV7-6	TRBJ1-2	TGCGCCAGCAGCCGAAGGCCCGGACAGGGAATTCCCTATGGCTACACCTTC	CASSRRPGQGIPYGYTF
13	.	.	TRBV4-1	TRBJ1-4	TGCGCCAGCAGCCCCACCCGGTCTGAAAAACTGTTTTTT	CASSPTRSEKLFF
14	.	.	TRBV5-4	TRBJ2-5	TGTGCCAGCAGCCCGGGACTCGCTAAAGAGACCCAGTACTTC	CASSPGLAKETQYF
14	.	.	TRBV27	TRBJ1-5	TGTGCCAGCAGCCCGCAGGCCAGAAGTCAGCCCCAGCATTTT	CASSPQARSQPQHF